This TCR beta chain was profiled in a study of cytomegalovirus exposure and HLA in healthy donors. The overall study: HLA-typed donors were the source of tens of millions of unique TCRs, which an early data release held. Among the approximately 400 genotyped donors, 70% to 85% were placed in the Caucasian-associated ancestry cluster. General study results and limits: HLA allele associations emerged for some 16,000 TCR beta sequences in a later analysis, at 0.05 false discovery rate.

As concerns this clone: What it binds is not known.

The PCR was carried out with 60 Vbeta primers and 13 Jbeta primers. The method was immunoSEQ multiplex PCR; TCRdb's version includes in-frame clones alone and lacks a portion of them. The sample carries around 100,000 clones, roughly three quarters recorded once. Deletions cut 7 bases from V and 0 bases from J, with 19 bases between. This CDR3 region has 15 residues. Germline CDR1 is GTSNPN and CDR2 is SVGIG (reference sequence). The sequencing input was PBMCs. This TCR was recovered from a woman aged 18-29 years in good health and CMV-seropositive. J is TRBJ2-7 and V is TRBV30, with D possibly being TRBD1 (5 bases). CDR3 coding DNA: TGTGCCTCCTCTGGGGCCCCAGAAAGCTCCTACGAGCAGTACTTC. It specifies CASSGAPESSYEQYF.